Listed here are 23 T cell receptor beta chains from one sample, sequenced in a study of T cell repertoires in cytomegalovirus infection. A single record per CDR3 protein comes from TCRdb applying MiXCR to the reads. This sample has 75,000 to 100,000 distinct CDR3 sequences, with about 29% found just once. Their antigens are not known. Sequencing used CD8+ T cells from cultured PBMCs, obtained from culture after CMV antigen stimulation. The receptors shown here come from a human donor in good health (CMV status not recorded). Some clones in this sample may be carry-over from other donors' samples.

The chain links TRBV29-1 to TRBJ2-7, with D possibly TRBD2 on 5 matching bases. Germline lookup yields CDR1 SQVTM and CDR2 ANQGSEA. The ends were cut back, 4 bases at V and 0 bases at J, with 10 bases in the middle. This CDR3 region has 13 residues. CDR3 DNA: TGCAGCGTTGCCGATCGGGACTCCTACGAGCAGTACTTC. It is translated as CSVADRDSYEQYF.

This clonotype was observed a handful of times. This chain uses TRBV2 with TRBJ1-1, with no clear D. The germline gives CDR1 SNHLY, CDR2 FYNNEI. The CDR3 covers 15 residues. V was clipped by 7 bases and J by 1 base, with 16 bases between them. The CDR3 loop reads CASNSHFGGNTEAFF. The DNA for the CDR3 is TGTGCCAGCAATTCCCACTTCGGAGGGAACACTGAAGCTTTCTTT.

This clonotype showed up just a few times. The chain couples TRBV12-3 or TRBV12-4 to TRBJ1-1; D remains unclear. V shed 3 bases and J shed 0 bases, with 14 bases lying between them. There are 16 residues in the CDR3. The chain's CDR3 is CASSFGPPRVNTEAFF. CDR3 coding DNA: TGTGCCAGCAGTTTTGGGCCCCCGAGAGTGAACACTGAAGCTTTCTTT.

This clonotype was detected many times. This chain links TRBV7-2 with TRBJ2-3, with 8 positions matching TRBD2. J lost 2 bases, V lost 5 bases, and 6 bases had no gene match. The CDR3 extends over 15 amino acids. The germline V gene has CDR1 SGHTA and CDR2 FQGNSA. CDR3 protein: CASSPSGGHTDTQYF. CDR3 sequence (DNA): TGTGCCAGCAGCCCAAGCGGGGGCCACACAGATACGCAGTATTTT.

This clonotype was recorded at least ten times. The rearrangement uses TRBV29-1 and TRBJ2-7; 9 bases agree with TRBD1. Unmatched junction bases numbered 6, after V lost 6 bases and J lost 6 bases. Germline-derived CDR1 and CDR2 are SQVTM and ANQGSEA. The CDR3 runs 12 residues. The CDR3 nucleotides are TGCAGCGTCGGGACAGGGAACCCCGAGCAGTACTTC. Amino acids: CSVGTGNPEQYF.

The chain employs TRBV7-8 and TRBJ1-2; D remains ambiguous. Germline V gene sequence: CDR1 SGHVS, CDR2 FQNEAQ. Deletions cut 0 bases from V and 0 bases from J, with 5 bases between. The CDR3 is made up of 14 amino acids. The CDR3 region has the DNA TGTGCCAGCAGCTTAGCGGGAGCTAACTATGGCTACACCTTC. As protein: CASSLAGANYGYTF.

The chain has TRBV28 and TRBJ1-5; 8 bases align to TRBD1. Germline assignment: CDR1 MDHEN and CDR2 SYDVKM. There are 18 residues in the CDR3. The trim removed 3 bases at V and 3 bases at J, leaving 13 bases unmatched. CDR3 loop: CASSFNSATGDPNQPQHF. The CDR3 coding sequence is TGTGCCAGCAGTTTCAATTCCGCGACAGGGGATCCCAATCAGCCCCAGCATTTT.

DNA for the CDR3: TGTGCCAGTAGTATAGTTTCCTCGGGCAATGAGCAGTTCTTC. It specifies CASSIVSSGNEQFF. The chain joins TRBV19 to TRBJ2-1; D is ambiguous. CDR3 length: 14 residues. Germline V gene sequence: CDR1 LNHDA, CDR2 SQIVND (reference sequence). V lost 1 base and J 6 bases, leaving 10 bases between the germline ends.

This clonotype was seen at least ten times. The V call is TRBV7-2, the J call TRBJ1-2; 9 nucleotides agree with TRBD1. Per the germline V gene, CDR1 is SGHTA and CDR2 is FQGNSA. This CDR3 has 18 amino acids. V was pared by 5 bases and J by 0 bases, with 13 bases of the junction left unmatched. CDR3 residues: CASSTLRDRDPPNYGYTF. In DNA form, the CDR3 reads TGTGCCAGCAGCACCCTCCGGGACAGGGATCCCCCTAACTATGGCTACACCTTC.

This clonotype has a handful of counts. The J gene is TRBJ2-1, the V gene TRBV19; TRBD2 matches 7 bases. This CDR3 has 13 amino acids. The germline gives CDR1 LNHDA, CDR2 SQIVND (reference sequence). Trimming cost V 5 bases and J 3 bases; bases outside gene matches: 1. The CDR3 sequence is CASSSSGYNEQFF. The CDR3, as DNA: TGTGCCAGTAGTTCTAGCGGCTACAATGAGCAGTTCTTC.

This rearrangement joins TRBV11-2 to TRBJ2-5; D ambiguous. The V gene's germline CDR1 is SGHAT and CDR2 FQNNGV. Trimming pared 5 bases from V and 4 bases from J, leaving 5 bases between. The CDR3 consists of 11 residues. The CDR3 bases are TGTGCCAGCAGCCGTCGAGAGACCCAGTACTTC. Its translation is CASSRRETQYF.

CDR3 loop: CASSEPDNEQFF. As DNA, the CDR3 is TGTGCCAGCAGTGAGCCAGACAATGAGCAGTTCTTC. The chain carries TRBV6-1 and TRBJ2-1; D gene unclear. Looked up from germline, CDR1 is MNHNS and CDR2 is SASEGT. V shed 3 bases and J shed 5 bases, with 5 bases lying between them. CDR3 length equals 12 residues.

The table lists this clonotype with many counts. The chain is built from TRBV2 and TRBJ2-1; D gene uncertain. Deletions cut 1 base from V and 9 bases from J, with 13 bases between. CDR3 length: 14 residues. The germline gives CDR1 SNHLY, CDR2 FYNNEI. The CDR3 loop is CASSEGQIQSEQFF. The DNA for the CDR3 is TGTGCCAGCAGTGAAGGGCAAATTCAAAGTGAGCAGTTCTTC. The full variable domain, with the rest looked up from reference TRBV2 and TRBJ2-1, is EPEVTQTPSHQVTQMGQEVILRCVPISNHLYFYWYRQILGQKVEFLVSFYNNEISEKSEIFDDQFSVERPDGSNFTLKIRSTKLEDSAMYFCASSEGQIQSEQFFGPGTRLTVL.

Only a few counts were recorded for this clonotype. This chain joins TRBV5-5 and TRBJ1-2; TRBD1 matches 8 bases. The CDR3 is 14 amino acids. Per germline, CDR1 SGHKS and CDR2 YYEKEE (reference sequence). Trimming cost V 4 bases and J 7 bases; bases outside gene matches: 9. The CDR3 nucleotides are TGTGCCAGCAGCCCACTCACAGGGGGTCCTGGCTACACCTTC. Encoded protein: CASSPLTGGPGYTF.

This clonotype was observed many times. The gene calls are TRBV2 and TRBJ2-1, with a tentative D call TRBD1 (5 bases). V gave up 3 bases and J gave up 7 bases, with 10 bases separating them. CDR1 and CDR2 from the germline V gene are SNHLY and FYNNEI. This CDR3 has 13 residues. The CDR3: CASSEPGHNEQFF. The CDR3 nucleotides are TGTGCCAGCAGTGAGCCCGGACATAATGAGCAGTTCTTC.

This clonotype occurred a few times. J is TRBJ1-2 and V is TRBV20-1; D not resolved. The germline CDR1 and CDR2 sequences are DFQATT and SNEGSKA (reference sequence). The CDR3 is 14 residues long. The V end was cut by 0 bases, the J end by 4 bases, with 12 bases between. CDR3 bases: TGCAGTGCTAGAGAAGTAGATTTTGGCTATGGCTACACCTTC. The encoded protein is CSAREVDFGYGYTF.

A single count supports this clonotype. The chain joins TRBV27 to TRBJ2-7; TRBD2 aligns across 8 bases. V lost 0 bases, J lost 5 bases, and 6 bases stayed unmatched. CDR3 length: 15 amino acids. The germline V gene encodes CDR1 MNHEY and CDR2 SMNVEV (reference sequence). CDR3 amino acids: CASSLSTGLVNEQYF. The CDR3 DNA reads as TGTGCCAGCAGTTTATCGACGGGACTAGTGAACGAGCAGTACTTC.

This clonotype has a handful of counts. The V gene is TRBV30, the J gene TRBJ1-1, with no clear D. V was cut by 0 bases and J by 11 bases, with 13 bases left in between. The CDR3 loop spans 12 amino acids. The germline gives CDR1 GTSNPN, CDR2 SVGIG (reference sequence). The CDR3 DNA sequence: TGTGCCTGGAGTGTACTGGCGACGAAGGCTTTCTTT. Protein sequence: CAWSVLATKAFF.

Here the CDR3 DNA reads TGCAGTGCTAGTGCGCAGGGTGAGGCCAAAAACATTCAGTACTTC. Residues: CSASAQGEAKNIQYF. The rearrangement joins TRBV20-1 to TRBJ2-4, with a tentative D call TRBD1 (5 bases). The CDR3 runs 15 residues. Germline V gene lookup returns CDR1 DFQATT and CDR2 SNEGSKA (reference sequence). The germline V and J ends were trimmed by 3 bases and 1 base, with 13 bases remaining between them.

This clonotype turned up a few times. V and J are TRBV27 and TRBJ1-2; D gene unclear. The germline V gene has CDR1 MNHEY and CDR2 SMNVEV (reference sequence). This CDR3 comprises 13 residues. V shed 0 bases and J shed 7 bases, with 9 bases lying between them. The CDR3 DNA is TGTGCCAGCAGTTTATCAAAGGGTCGTGGCTACACCTTC. Its protein product is CASSLSKGRGYTF.

The chain recombines TRBV28 with TRBJ2-7; no clear D gene. V shed 4 bases and J shed 0 bases, with 10 bases lying between them. Germline CDR1 reads MDHEN; CDR2 reads SYDVKM. The CDR3 extends over 14 amino acids. The CDR3 DNA follows: TGTGCCAGCAGTTCCCCCGCCCGCTCCTACGAGCAGTACTTC. Amino acids: CASSSPARSYEQYF.

J is TRBJ2-1 and V is TRBV4-2; 8 nucleotides align to TRBD1. From germline, CDR1 is LGHNA and CDR2 YNFKEQ. This CDR3 has 16 residues. The V segment lost 4 bases and the J segment 5 bases; nucleotides outside the gene matches: 10. This CDR3 is CASSREGQGADNEQFF. DNA of the CDR3: TGTGCCAGCAGCCGAGAGGGGCAGGGGGCGGACAATGAGCAGTTCTTC.

This clonotype was seen more than once but under ten times. V is TRBV5-4 and J is TRBJ1-2; no definite D call. Trimming removed 4 bases at V and 6 bases at J, with 13 bases between. The length of the CDR3 is 13 residues. The germline gives CDR1 SGHNT, CDR2 YYREEE (reference sequence). CDR3: CASSLGAVDGYTF. The CDR3 DNA reads TGTGCCAGCAGCCTTGGAGCCGTCGATGGCTACACCTTC.